The rows below give T cell receptor beta chains drawn from one sample of a study of blood T cell repertoires in COVID-19. Using immunoSEQ multiplex PCR, the repertoire was profiled, and TCRdb retains in-frame clones only, with some absent. Of some 58,000 clones in the sample, approximately 92% were seen once. Material: peripheral blood. Source of these receptors: a man aged 45 to 65 with active COVID-19. The CDR3 runs from the conserved cysteine through the conserved F or W. Each record gives: V gene, D gene, clone size, J gene, CDR3 DNA, CDR3 protein. D genes are given only for firm matches. Part of the rows lack a size; the others show once, few, many or a class for expanded clones.

V: TRBV6-5; D: NA; size: NA; J: TRBJ1-1; DNA: TGTGCCACAACAGGAGGGAGAAACACTGAAGCTTTCTTT; CDR3: CATTGGRNTEAFF
V: TRBV28; D: TRBD2; size: few; J: TRBJ2-7; DNA: TGTGCCAGCAGCCTACTAGCGGGGCTCTACGAGCAGTACTTC; CDR3: CASSLLAGLYEQYF
V: TRBV28; D: NA; size: NA; J: TRBJ2-2; DNA: TGTGCCAGCAGTTTAATGTTCGGCACCGGGGAGCTGTTTTTT; CDR3: CASSLMFGTGELFF
V: TRBV5-1; D: NA; size: NA; J: TRBJ1-4; DNA: TGCGCCAGCAGTTTCCAGGGTTTTTCTAATGAAAAACTGTTTTTT; CDR3: CASSFQGFSNEKLFF
V: TRBV3-1/TRBV3-2; D: NA; size: NA; J: TRBJ2-7; DNA: TGTGCCAGCAGCCAAGTAGCCCGTAACGAGCAGTACTTC; CDR3: CASSQVARNEQYF
V: TRBV7-9; D: NA; size: NA; J: TRBJ2-5; DNA: TGTGCCAGCAGCGAACAGCAGTACCAAGAGACCCAGTACTTC; CDR3: CASSEQQYQETQYF
V: TRBV30; D: NA; size: NA; J: TRBJ1-2; DNA: TGTGCCCGTATGAAGGGACAAGGCTACACCTTC; CDR3: CARMKGQGYTF
V: TRBV4-1; D: TRBD2; size: NA; J: TRBJ2-1; DNA: TGCGCCAGCAGCCACTCAGACCCCGGGACTACCCCTCGGGAGCAGTTCTTC; CDR3: CASSHSDPGTTPREQFF
V: TRBV5-1; D: NA; size: NA; J: TRBJ2-1; DNA: TGCGCCAGCAGCTTGGAAGCGGAACTATACAATGAGCAGTTCTTC; CDR3: CASSLEAELYNEQFF
V: TRBV28; D: NA; size: NA; J: TRBJ1-5; DNA: TGTGCCAGCAGTTTATCGGGGAGGAGTCAGCCCCAGCATTTT; CDR3: CASSLSGRSQPQHF
V: TRBV4-3; D: NA; size: NA; J: TRBJ2-7; DNA: TGCGCCAGCAGCCAAGCCGTCAGACACCCCAACGAGCAGTACTTC; CDR3: CASSQAVRHPNEQYF
V: TRBV10-2; D: TRBD1; size: NA; J: TRBJ2-5; DNA: TGCGCCAGCAGTGAGTCCGGCAGGGGGCTTCAAGAGACCCAGTACTTC; CDR3: CASSESGRGLQETQYF
V: TRBV23-1; D: NA; size: NA; J: TRBJ2-1; DNA: TGCGCCAGCCGCTTCGCTCCCAGGGGCTGGAATGAGCAGTTCTTC; CDR3: CASRFAPRGWNEQFF
V: TRBV28; D: NA; size: NA; J: TRBJ1-4; DNA: TGTGCCAGCAGCTCCCCCTACAGGGATGTTCGAGAAAAACTGTTTTTT; CDR3: CASSSPYRDVREKLFF
V: TRBV6-1; D: TRBD2; size: NA; J: TRBJ2-5; DNA: TGTGCCAGCAGTGAAAATTTGTCCGCGAGCGGGAGTGGAGTCTCCCAGTACTTC; CDR3: CASSENLSASGSGVSQYF
V: TRBV4-3; D: TRBD1; size: NA; J: TRBJ1-6; DNA: TGCGCCAGCAGCCTGGGACAGGACTTTAATTCACCCCTCCACTTT; CDR3: CASSLGQDFNSPLHF